This T cell receptor beta chain is drawn from a study of regulatory T cells in long-lasting Graves disease. Germline V gene sequence: CDR1 SGHDT, CDR2 YYEEEE. The CDR3 totals 18 residues. Concerning this clonotype itself: A much larger clone sits a single nucleotide away, making a read error possible.

Through Arm-PCR of CDR3 regions and iRepertoire HTBI primers, TCR beta libraries were built. TCRdb recomputed calls from the multiplex PCR reads with MiXCR, one row per CDR3 protein. The data contain 350,000 to 500,000 distinct CDR3 sequences, 14% of them singletons. Time point defined: newly diagnosed GD, antithyroid drugs for less than 3 months. Making the TCR library involved RNA that had been extracted from PBMCs. These data were also filed under a second study, of T cells in Graves' hyperthyroidism and ophthalmopathy. That publication notes: The study used the HTBI primer set for a first-round RT-PCR of the TCR CDR3. Expanded thyroid clonotypes (above 0.001) were mostly also found in blood.

This sample comprised peripheral blood mononuclear cells (PBMCs), obtained at new diagnosis, from a patient treated with antithyroid drugs. The chain uses TRBV5-6 and TRBJ1-2, with TRBD1 matching 12 bases. This TCR derives from a woman in her forties or fifties with Graves disease. Here the CDR3 reads CASGDGDRGPTMGYGYNF. The CDR3, as DNA: TGTGCCAGCGGGGATGGGGACAGGGGGCCCACCATGGGCTATGGCTACAACTTC.